The 31 T cell receptor delta chains in this list originate from one sample, sequenced in a study of Vδ1+ human thymocytes. Study-level results: In the thymus, TRG and TRD repertoires looked highly polyclonal with Gaussian CDR3 lengths.

Antigens for these TCRs are unknown. RNA was extracted from the cells and then reverse transcribed. Multiplex PCR used pooled V-gene forward primers and a constant-region reverse primer to amplify CDR3s. TCRdb repeated clone calling on the multiplex PCR reads with CATT. The data contain over 45,000 delta-chain clones, more than 15% of them singletons. The sequenced material came from Vdelta1+ gamma-delta thymocytes from the thymus. Sample subset: FACS-sorted CD3+ TCRalphabeta- TCRVdelta1+ TCRVdelta2- thymocytes. All receptors come from a boy under three years old who had congenital heart surgery.

This clone was seen only a few times. The chain carries TRDV1 and TRDJ1, with 9 bases that match TRDD2. V gave up 3 bases and J gave up 0 bases; unmatched junction bases: 23. The CDR3 covers 22 residues. Per germline, CDR1 TSWWSYY and CDR2 QGS. CDR3 nucleotides: TGTGCTCTTGGGGATCCTTCCTACGTACTGGGGACCCGTCCACTGTACACCGATAAACTCATCTTT. The encoded protein is CALGDPSYVLGTRPLYTDKLIF.

This clone was counted only a few times. This sequence joins TRDV2 and TRDJ1, with 10 bases fitting TRDD3. CDR3 length equals 19 residues. J was trimmed by 2 bases and V by 0 bases; bases with no gene match: 14. Per germline, CDR1 GEAIGNYY and CDR2 EKD. CDR3 protein: CACDTSPTVLGDQTDKLIF. CDR3 nucleotide sequence: TGTGCCTGTGACACCTCTCCTACCGTACTGGGGGATCAAACCGATAAACTCATCTTT.

In the case of this clone: The DNA is left out, because the CDR3 cannot be placed on it with certainty; the CDR3 is given as TCRdb lists it. J is TRDJ1 and V is TRAV29/DV5. The length of the CDR3 is 19 amino acids, counting both ends. The V gene's germline CDR1 is NSMFDY and CDR2 ISSIKDK. CDR3 region: CSVLLCSSDLVPYTDKLIF.

J is TRDJ1 and V is TRDV1; D unresolved. Trimming cost V 0 bases and J 3 bases, with 11 bases left between them. CDR3 size: 15 residues. The germline CDR1 and CDR2 sequences are TSWWSYY and QGS. The CDR3 region has the DNA TGTGCTCTTGGGGAACTACCCGCGCGGGCCGATAAACTCATCTTT. Protein sequence: CALGELPARADKLIF.

This clone was detected a few times. The chain is built from TRDV1 and TRDJ1; D is possibly TRDD3 (6 bases). Trimming stripped 5 bases from V and 0 bases from J, with 22 bases between. This CDR3 has 18 amino acids. Germline CDR1 reads TSWWSYY; CDR2 reads QGS. The CDR3, as DNA: TGTGCTCTTGGGCTACGGGGTTTTACTGGGTTGTACACCGATAAACTCATCTTT. It specifies CALGLRGFTGLYTDKLIF.

In its sample, this clone was seen a few times. This chain joins TRDV1 and TRDJ1; D is ambiguous. The germline gives CDR1 TSWWSYY, CDR2 QGS. This CDR3 is built from 14 residues. V was cut by 0 bases and J by 3 bases, with 8 bases left in between. The CDR3 nucleotides read TGTGCTCTTGGGGAACTAGCCATGGCCGATAAACTCATCTTT. Translation: CALGELAMADKLIF.

This clone was observed a few times. The rearrangement links TRDV1 to TRDJ1; TRDD3 aligns across 12 bases. Germline lookup yields CDR1 TSWWSYY and CDR2 QGS. The CDR3 is 23 residues long. With V trimmed by 2 bases and J by 2 bases, 24 bases remained unmatched. CDR3 in DNA: TGTGCTCTTGGGGAATACAGAGGCCTTCCTTTTGTACTGGGGGATACTGAGACCGATAAACTCATCTTT. Translating it yields CALGEYRGLPFVLGDTETDKLIF.

The sample holds one count of this clone. The J gene is TRDJ1, the V gene TRDV1; D remains unclear. CDR1 and CDR2 (germline): TSWWSYY, QGS. The CDR3 totals 16 residues. The V gene lost 5 bases and the J gene lost 0 bases, with 16 bases spanning the gap. As DNA, the CDR3 is TGTGCTCTTGGGAACGACAGGCGGGCGTACACCGATAAACTCATCTTT. This sequence encodes CALGNDRRAYTDKLIF.

This clone was found a few times. The rearrangement joins TRDV1 to TRDJ1; no clear D gene. CDR1 and CDR2 from the germline V gene are TSWWSYY and QGS. Trimming removed 2 bases from V and 4 bases from J, with 23 bases in between. The CDR3 consists of 18 residues. For the CDR3, the DNA is TGTGCTCTTGGGGAATTTCTGCAGGATTACCCCTATAGCGATAAACTCATCTTT. Translation: CALGEFLQDYPYSDKLIF.

The chain carries TRDV1 and TRDJ1; 9 positions agree with TRDD3. Germline V gene data show CDR1 as TSWWSYY and CDR2 as QGS. The CDR3 extends over 20 amino acids. V trimming: 1 base; J trimming: 0 bases; junction bases outside the gene matches: 15. CDR3 nucleotides: TGTGCTCTTGGGGAACCAAAGCGTACTGGGGGACACCCCGACACCGATAAACTCATCTTT. This codes for CALGEPKRTGGHPDTDKLIF.

This clone was counted a few times. The chain employs TRDV1 and TRDJ1, with 11 bases fitting TRDD3. The ends lost 2 bases at V and 3 bases at J; junction bases unmatched: 8. The V gene's germline CDR1 is TSWWSYY and CDR2 QGS. The CDR3 spans 17 residues. CDR3 region: CALGEVDAGGYPDKLIF. The CDR3 coding sequence is TGTGCTCTTGGGGAAGTGGACGCTGGGGGATACCCCGATAAACTCATCTTT.

V and J are TRDV1 and TRDJ1, with D maybe TRDD3 (6 bases). Germline values: CDR1 TSWWSYY, CDR2 QGS. Trimming removed 0 bases at V and 0 bases at J, with 20 bases between. The CDR3 runs to 19 residues. CDR3 DNA sequence: TGTGCTCTTGGGGAACTATGGTTACTAGGGATAAGGTACACCGATAAACTCATCTTT. Its translation is CALGELWLLGIRYTDKLIF.

The J gene is TRDJ1, the V gene TRDV1; the match to TRDD3 covers 8 bases. The CDR3 sequence is 25 residues long. Germline V lookup: CDR1 TSWWSYY, CDR2 QGS. The junction had 32 bases not matched to a gene; V was cut back by 2 bases and J by 0 bases. The CDR3 loop is CALGEIKILTTLLGDRSSYTDKLIF. The CDR3 DNA is TGTGCTCTTGGGGAAATAAAGATACTGACTACGCTTCTGGGGGACCGATCATCGTACACCGATAAACTCATCTTT.

There are a few counts of this clone. J is TRDJ1 and V is TRDV1; perhaps TRDD2 as D (6 bases). V was pared by 3 bases and J by 2 bases, with 19 bases between. CDR3 length: 17 residues. Germline V CDR1 and CDR2: TSWWSYY, QGS. CDR3 region: CALGDPFPRLGTDKLIF. The CDR3 DNA reads as TGTGCTCTTGGGGATCCCTTCCCACGCTTAGGGACCGATAAACTCATCTTT.

The table lists this clone with a few counts. This chain uses TRDV1 with TRDJ1, with a tentative D call TRDD1 (6 bases). The length of the CDR3 is 16 residues. Trimming took off 1 base at V and 3 bases at J, with 15 bases between the two ends. In germline, CDR1 is TSWWSYY, CDR2 QGS. The DNA of the CDR3 is TGTGCTCTTGGGGAACGGAAATATGAGTGGTCCGATAAACTCATCTTT. It yields the protein CALGERKYEWSDKLIF.

The V gene is TRDV1, the J gene TRDJ1; D is ambiguous. Germline V gives CDR1 TSWWSYY, CDR2 QGS. This CDR3 has 14 amino acids. Trimming took 2 bases from V and 7 from J, leaving 14 bases between them. This CDR3 reads CALGEDPACPKLIF. For the CDR3, the DNA is TGTGCTCTTGGGGAAGACCCCGCCTGTCCTAAACTCATCTTT.

The chain employs TRDV1 and TRDJ1, with 11 bases matching TRDD3. Per germline, CDR1 TSWWSYY and CDR2 QGS. The V gene end was trimmed by 4 bases and the J gene end by 2 bases; junction bases not matched to a gene: 3. The CDR3 is 15 residues long. The CDR3 bases are TGTGCTCTTGGGGGACTGGGGGATAGGACCGATAAACTCATCTTT. Its protein is CALGGLGDRTDKLIF.

This clone appeared a few times. The chain recombines TRDV1 with TRDJ1, with 7 bases that match TRDD3. V trimming: 2 bases; J trimming: 4 bases; junction bases outside the gene matches: 22. From germline, CDR1 is TSWWSYY and CDR2 QGS. The CDR3 runs to 20 residues. This CDR3 is CALGEAPHYWGLRVYDKLIF. The CDR3, as DNA: TGTGCTCTTGGGGAAGCCCCCCACTACTGGGGATTAAGGGTATACGATAAACTCATCTTT.

The chain is built from TRDV1 and TRDJ1; D ambiguous. CDR3 length equals 18 residues. Germline V gene sequence: CDR1 TSWWSYY, CDR2 QGS. Trimming removed 0 bases at V and 8 bases at J, with 25 bases between. The chain's CDR3 is CALGELLRALPNTWKLIF. CDR3 nucleotide sequence: TGTGCTCTTGGGGAACTTTTGAGGGCTCTCCCCAATACTTGGAAACTCATCTTT.

The gene calls are TRDV1 and TRDJ1, with D possibly matching TRDD3 (6 bases). The CDR3 runs to 16 residues. Trimming removed 6 bases from V and 2 bases from J, with 19 bases in between. The V gene's germline CDR1 is TSWWSYY and CDR2 QGS. CDR3 sequence reads: CALGRYGTGKTDKLIF. CDR3 nucleotide sequence: TGTGCTCTTGGAAGATACGGAACTGGGAAGACCGATAAACTCATCTTT.

This sequence joins TRDV1 and TRDJ1, with 10 nucleotides matching TRDD3. The junction had 22 bases not matched to a gene; V was cut back by 3 bases and J by 3 bases. The CDR3 is 21 residues long. Germline loops: CDR1 TSWWSYY, CDR2 QGS. CDR3 loop: CALGDNLGPLKLGDVADKLIF. The DNA of the CDR3 is TGTGCTCTTGGGGACAACCTCGGCCCTCTCAAACTGGGGGATGTAGCCGATAAACTCATCTTT.

V gene TRDV1 combines with J gene TRDJ1; maybe TRDD3 (5 bases). The CDR3 has 17 residues. V gave up 0 bases and J gave up 7 bases, with 21 bases separating them. Germline CDR1 and CDR2: TSWWSYY and QGS. The CDR3 is CALGELEPPVGLSKLIF. CDR3 DNA sequence: TGTGCTCTTGGGGAACTGGAACCTCCCGTGGGGTTGAGTAAACTCATCTTT.

The chain couples TRDV1 to TRDJ1; 9 bases are a match to TRDD3. The CDR3 is 19 residues long. V was clipped by 3 bases and J by 4 bases; unmatched bases: 18. The V gene's germline CDR1 is TSWWSYY and CDR2 QGS. The CDR3 spells CALGDSSPYGGGYSDKLIF. The CDR3 DNA reads TGTGCTCTTGGGGACTCCTCGCCTTACGGTGGGGGATATAGCGATAAACTCATCTTT.

The V gene is TRDV1, the J gene TRDJ1; D unresolved. This CDR3 is 15 amino acids long. Germline CDR1 is TSWWSYY and CDR2 is QGS. Trimming took off 0 bases at V and 7 bases at J, with 15 bases between the two ends. The CDR3 DNA reads TGTGCTCTTGGGGAACTAGCTTCTATCGATGGTAAACTCATCTTT. This codes for CALGELASIDGKLIF.

The chain links TRDV1 to TRDJ1; D might be TRDD3 (5 bases). V lost 4 bases, J lost 2 bases, and 26 bases lay in between. Per the germline V gene, CDR1 is TSWWSYY and CDR2 is QGS. This CDR3 is 19 amino acids long. The CDR3 nucleotides are TGTGCTCTTGGGGCTATCCTTTCTCCCTGGCCCGACTGGACCGATAAACTCATCTTT. Translated: CALGAILSPWPDWTDKLIF.

This clone showed up just a few times. This chain uses TRDV1 with TRDJ1, with D unclear. The V gene's germline CDR1 is TSWWSYY and CDR2 QGS. The CDR3 runs to 20 residues. V was trimmed by 1 base and J by 0 bases, leaving 24 bases between them. DNA for the CDR3: TGTGCTCTTGGGGAACCTCCCTGGATCCCCTCGTCATCCTACACCGATAAACTCATCTTT. Translated: CALGEPPWIPSSSYTDKLIF.

The rearrangement uses TRDV1 and TRDJ1; D ambiguous. Germline V CDR1 and CDR2: TSWWSYY, QGS. Trimming stripped 0 bases from V and 0 bases from J, with 17 bases between. This CDR3 is 18 amino acids long. The CDR3 sequence: CALGELFRRGPNTDKLIF. The CDR3 DNA reads as TGTGCTCTTGGGGAACTATTTCGGCGGGGCCCGAACACCGATAAACTCATCTTT.

This clone was counted a single time. This may be a read error, as it is one base from a much larger clone. V usage is TRAV29/DV5 and J usage is TRDJ1; TRDD3 matches 11 bases. The ends lost 7 bases at V and 0 bases at J; junction bases unmatched: 23. Germline CDR1 NSMFDY, CDR2 ISSIKDK. The CDR3 contains 20 residues. CDR3 amino acids: CASYHKSLYWGITYTDKLIF. The CDR3 DNA reads TGTGCATCTTACCACAAGAGCTTGTACTGGGGGATAACGTACACCGATAAACTCATCTTT.

This sequence joins TRDV1 and TRDJ1; D gene ambiguous. The germline V and J ends were trimmed by 2 bases and 0 bases, with 7 bases remaining between them. CDR3 length: 14 amino acids. The germline V gene encodes CDR1 TSWWSYY and CDR2 QGS. The CDR3 nucleotides read TGTGCTCTTGGGGAATCCCAGTACACCGATAAACTCATCTTT. It codes for CALGESQYTDKLIF.

The chain links TRDV1 to TRDJ1; D perhaps matches TRDD2 (6 bases). Germline loops: CDR1 TSWWSYY, CDR2 QGS. The CDR3 spans 17 residues. Trimming took 1 base from V and 4 from J, leaving 19 bases between them. DNA for the CDR3: TGTGCTCTTGGGGAACAAGTCCTACAATTGGCACACGATAAACTCATCTTT. It translates to CALGEQVLQLAHDKLIF.

This clone was observed a few times. The J gene is TRDJ1, the V gene TRDV1, with 12 nucleotides matching TRDD3. In germline, CDR1 is TSWWSYY, CDR2 QGS. V was pared by 2 bases and J by 1 base, with 11 bases of the junction left unmatched. The CDR3 is 19 amino acids. The CDR3, as DNA: TGTGCTCTTGGGGAAGCCTCCTTTACTGGGGGATACTTCACCGATAAACTCATCTTT. It translates to CALGEASFTGGYFTDKLIF.